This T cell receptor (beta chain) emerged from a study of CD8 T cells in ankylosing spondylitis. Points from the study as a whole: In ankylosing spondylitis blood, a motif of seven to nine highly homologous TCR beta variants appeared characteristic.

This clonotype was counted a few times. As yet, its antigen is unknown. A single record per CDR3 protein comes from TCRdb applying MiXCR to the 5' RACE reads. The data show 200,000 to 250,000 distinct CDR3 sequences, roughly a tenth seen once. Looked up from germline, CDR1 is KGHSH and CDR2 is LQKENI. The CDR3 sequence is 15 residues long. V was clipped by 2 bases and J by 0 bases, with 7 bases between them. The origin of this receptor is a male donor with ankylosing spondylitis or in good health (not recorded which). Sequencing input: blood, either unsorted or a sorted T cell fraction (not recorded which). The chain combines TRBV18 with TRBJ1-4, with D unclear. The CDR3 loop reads CASSPREATNEKLFF. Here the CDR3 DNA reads TGTGCCAGCTCACCAAGGGAGGCAACTAATGAAAAACTGTTTTTT.